This is a list of T cell receptor beta chains from one sample in a study of blood T cell repertoires in COVID-19. Data came from immunoSEQ multiplex PCR; TCRdb stores just in-frame clones and leaves some out. The sample shows about 210,000 clones, roughly 84% of them seen only once. Material for sequencing was PBMCs or T cells enriched from blood (not recorded which). The receptors here all came from a woman aged 25-40 years who had been exposed to COVID-19. CDR3s include the opening cysteine and the closing phenylalanine or tryptophan. D genes are given only for firm matches. Only part of the rows carry a size: once, few, many, or a class if the clone is expanded.

len: 12; d_gene: -; j_gene: TRBJ1-3; abundance: -; v_gene: TRBV28; CDR3nt: TGTGCCAGCAGCATAAGGGGTTTCACCATATATTTT; CDR3aa: CASSIRGFTIYF
len: 14; d_gene: -; j_gene: TRBJ1-3; abundance: -; v_gene: TRBV9; CDR3nt: TGTGCCAGCAGCGTATCAGGGAATGAAAACACCATATATTTT; CDR3aa: CASSVSGNENTIYF
len: 16; d_gene: TRBD1; j_gene: TRBJ1-5; abundance: -; v_gene: TRBV18; CDR3nt: TGTGCCAGCTCAAGGGGGACAGGGAATAGCAATCAGCCCCAGCATTTT; CDR3aa: CASSRGTGNSNQPQHF
len: 16; d_gene: -; j_gene: TRBJ2-1; abundance: -; v_gene: TRBV27; CDR3nt: TGTGCCAGCAGTTTTTTTGCGGAAAGCTCCTACAATGAGCAGTTCTTC; CDR3aa: CASSFFAESSYNEQFF
len: 15; d_gene: -; j_gene: TRBJ1-1; abundance: few; v_gene: TRBV15; CDR3nt: TGTGCCTCCGCGGCTTATGGGACTGCCTACACTGAAGCTTTCTTT; CDR3aa: CASAAYGTAYTEAFF
len: 16; d_gene: TRBD1; j_gene: TRBJ1-3; abundance: -; v_gene: TRBV6-5; CDR3nt: TGTGCCAGCAGTTATCAGACAGGGTCGGGCGGAAACACCATATATTTT; CDR3aa: CASSYQTGSGGNTIYF
len: 14; d_gene: TRBD1; j_gene: TRBJ1-5; abundance: -; v_gene: TRBV19; CDR3nt: TGTGCCAGTAGGCCGACAGGGGGCCTAGGGCCCCAGCATTTT; CDR3aa: CASRPTGGLGPQHF
len: 14; d_gene: -; j_gene: TRBJ2-2; abundance: -; v_gene: TRBV7-9; CDR3nt: TGTGCCAGCAGCTTGTCAGGGGCCACCGGGGAGCTGTTTTTT; CDR3aa: CASSLSGATGELFF
len: 15; d_gene: TRBD1; j_gene: TRBJ2-1; abundance: -; v_gene: TRBV30; CDR3nt: TGTGCCTGGAGCGACACAGGGGGTCCCCCCGATGAGCAGTTCTTC; CDR3aa: CAWSDTGGPPDEQFF
len: 16; d_gene: -; j_gene: TRBJ2-5; abundance: -; v_gene: TRBV7-9; CDR3nt: TGTGCCAGCAGCTCCCTGGGTCCCTCGGGGCAAGAGACCCAGTACTTC; CDR3aa: CASSSLGPSGQETQYF
len: 14; d_gene: -; j_gene: TRBJ2-7; abundance: -; v_gene: TRBV21-1; CDR3nt: TGTGCCAGCAGCAACGGGACAGGGCCTGACGAGCAGTACTTC; CDR3aa: CASSNGTGPDEQYF
len: 13; d_gene: -; j_gene: TRBJ1-1; abundance: -; v_gene: TRBV6-5; CDR3nt: TGTGCCAGCAGCAGGGCCCTGAACACTGAAGCTTTCTTT; CDR3aa: CASSRALNTEAFF
len: 14; d_gene: -; j_gene: TRBJ1-4; abundance: -; v_gene: TRBV5-4; CDR3nt: TGTGCCAGCAGCTTGGGTGGGGCTGGTGAAAAACTGTTTTTT; CDR3aa: CASSLGGAGEKLFF
len: 14; d_gene: -; j_gene: TRBJ1-5; abundance: -; v_gene: TRBV2; CDR3nt: TGTGCCAGCGGTCAGGGCGAGCTGTTTTGGCCCCAGCATTTT; CDR3aa: CASGQGELFWPQHF
len: 15; d_gene: TRBD1; j_gene: TRBJ1-1; abundance: -; v_gene: TRBV9; CDR3nt: TGTGCCAGCAGCCCAAGACAGGGTAAGAACACTGAAGCTTTCTTT; CDR3aa: CASSPRQGKNTEAFF
len: 14; d_gene: -; j_gene: TRBJ2-1; abundance: -; v_gene: TRBV30; CDR3nt: TGTGCCTGGAGTGTAGGTCTAGCGTACAATGAGCAGTTCTTC; CDR3aa: CAWSVGLAYNEQFF
len: 17; d_gene: TRBD1; j_gene: TRBJ2-7; abundance: -; v_gene: TRBV4-1; CDR3nt: TGCGCCAGCAGCCAAGATTCGAATCGGGACAGGACCTACGAGCAGTACTTC; CDR3aa: CASSQDSNRDRTYEQYF
len: 17; d_gene: TRBD1; j_gene: TRBJ1-3; abundance: -; v_gene: TRBV27; CDR3nt: TGTGCCAGCAGTTTATCTTGGACAGGGTGGTCCGGAAACACCATATATTTT; CDR3aa: CASSLSWTGWSGNTIYF
len: 16; d_gene: -; j_gene: TRBJ2-3; abundance: -; v_gene: TRBV9; CDR3nt: TGTGCCAGCAGCGTAGAGGGGGGGCGTTGGGCAGATACGCAGTATTTT; CDR3aa: CASSVEGGRWADTQYF
len: 15; d_gene: TRBD1; j_gene: TRBJ1-5; abundance: -; v_gene: TRBV19; CDR3nt: TGTGCCAGTAGTTCCCGACAGGGGGCTTTTGAGCCCCAGCATTTT; CDR3aa: CASSSRQGAFEPQHF
len: 14; d_gene: TRBD1; j_gene: TRBJ1-2; abundance: -; v_gene: TRBV6-5; CDR3nt: TGTGCCAGCAGCAAAGGGGGCGCGGGCTATGGCTACACCTTC; CDR3aa: CASSKGGAGYGYTF
len: 15; d_gene: -; j_gene: TRBJ2-3; abundance: -; v_gene: TRBV7-8; CDR3nt: TGTGCCAGCAGCTTTGGGGCGGGGAGCACAGATACGCAGTATTTT; CDR3aa: CASSFGAGSTDTQYF
len: 12; d_gene: -; j_gene: TRBJ1-4; abundance: -; v_gene: TRBV11-2; CDR3nt: TGTGCCAGCAGCTCAGGGGCTGAAAAACTGTTTTTT; CDR3aa: CASSSGAEKLFF
len: 16; d_gene: TRBD1; j_gene: TRBJ2-7; abundance: -; v_gene: TRBV28; CDR3nt: TGTGCCAGCAGTTTATCTGGTTGGGACAGCCCCTACGAGCAGTACTTC; CDR3aa: CASSLSGWDSPYEQYF
len: 15; d_gene: TRBD1; j_gene: TRBJ1-4; abundance: once; v_gene: TRBV19; CDR3nt: TGTGCCAGTAGTATCCCCAGGGGGCGAGGTGAAAAACTGTTTTTT; CDR3aa: CASSIPRGRGEKLFF
len: 15; d_gene: -; j_gene: TRBJ2-5; abundance: -; v_gene: TRBV18; CDR3nt: TGTGCCAGCTCCCCCTCGGCGGTGACCCAAGAGACCCAGTACTTC; CDR3aa: CASSPSAVTQETQYF
len: 14; d_gene: -; j_gene: TRBJ1-1; abundance: -; v_gene: TRBV6-5; CDR3nt: TGTGCCAGCAGTTACGGGAACAGCGGGTTTGAAGCTTTCTTT; CDR3aa: CASSYGNSGFEAFF
len: 15; d_gene: TRBD2; j_gene: TRBJ2-5; abundance: -; v_gene: TRBV2; CDR3nt: TGTGCCAGCAGCCAGACTAGCGGGGGGGAAGAGACCCAGTACTTC; CDR3aa: CASSQTSGGEETQYF
len: 14; d_gene: TRBD1; j_gene: TRBJ1-2; abundance: -; v_gene: TRBV14; CDR3nt: TGTGCCAGCAGCCAAAGGGGGCTTGCCTATGGCTACACCTTC; CDR3aa: CASSQRGLAYGYTF
len: 13; d_gene: -; j_gene: TRBJ2-7; abundance: once; v_gene: TRBV9; CDR3nt: TGTGCCAGCAGCGTCGGACATTCCGGCGAGCAGTACTTC; CDR3aa: CASSVGHSGEQYF
len: 17; d_gene: -; j_gene: TRBJ1-5; abundance: -; v_gene: TRBV9; CDR3nt: TGTGCCAGCAGCGTAGGTTCAGGATCCGCTAGCAATCAGCCCCAGCATTTT; CDR3aa: CASSVGSGSASNQPQHF
len: 18; d_gene: TRBD2; j_gene: TRBJ2-3; abundance: -; v_gene: TRBV7-2; CDR3nt: TGTGCCAGCAGCTTAGCCCACCTCCTAGCGGGGCGCACAGATACGCAGTATTTT; CDR3aa: CASSLAHLLAGRTDTQYF
len: 13; d_gene: -; j_gene: TRBJ1-2; abundance: -; v_gene: TRBV5-1; CDR3nt: TGCGCCAGCAGCTTCCAGGGTAACTATGGCTACACCTTC; CDR3aa: CASSFQGNYGYTF
len: 15; d_gene: TRBD2; j_gene: TRBJ2-3; abundance: -; v_gene: TRBV2; CDR3nt: TGTGCCAGCTTATCCAGGCTAGCGGGCACAGATACGCAGTATTTT; CDR3aa: CASLSRLAGTDTQYF
len: 15; d_gene: -; j_gene: TRBJ1-2; abundance: few; v_gene: TRBV5-4; CDR3nt: TGTGCCAGCACCTCTGCTTATTTGGGACACACGCGCTACACCTTC; CDR3aa: CASTSAYLGHTRYTF
len: 16; d_gene: -; j_gene: TRBJ1-4; abundance: once; v_gene: TRBV6-2/TRBV6-3; CDR3nt: TGTGCCAGCAGTTTCCTTTCGGGGAGAACGGGTGAAAAACTGTTTTTT; CDR3aa: CASSFLSGRTGEKLFF
len: 14; d_gene: TRBD1; j_gene: TRBJ1-2; abundance: few; v_gene: TRBV7-2; CDR3nt: TGTGCCAGCAGCTTAGGGAGAGACAGGGTTGGATACACCTTC; CDR3aa: CASSLGRDRVGYTF
len: 15; d_gene: -; j_gene: TRBJ2-2; abundance: -; v_gene: TRBV15; CDR3nt: TGTGCCACCAGCAGAGCGCGAGAGAACACCGGGGAGCTGTTTTTT; CDR3aa: CATSRARENTGELFF
len: 18; d_gene: TRBD2; j_gene: TRBJ2-2; abundance: -; v_gene: TRBV27; CDR3nt: TGTGCCAGCACAAATGCTCCGGGACTAGCGGGGGCCACCGGGGAGCTGTTTTTT; CDR3aa: CASTNAPGLAGATGELFF
len: 16; d_gene: -; j_gene: TRBJ1-4; abundance: -; v_gene: TRBV5-8; CDR3nt: TGTGCCAGCAGCCGAGGACAGACTGCAACTAATGAAAAACTGTTTTTT; CDR3aa: CASSRGQTATNEKLFF